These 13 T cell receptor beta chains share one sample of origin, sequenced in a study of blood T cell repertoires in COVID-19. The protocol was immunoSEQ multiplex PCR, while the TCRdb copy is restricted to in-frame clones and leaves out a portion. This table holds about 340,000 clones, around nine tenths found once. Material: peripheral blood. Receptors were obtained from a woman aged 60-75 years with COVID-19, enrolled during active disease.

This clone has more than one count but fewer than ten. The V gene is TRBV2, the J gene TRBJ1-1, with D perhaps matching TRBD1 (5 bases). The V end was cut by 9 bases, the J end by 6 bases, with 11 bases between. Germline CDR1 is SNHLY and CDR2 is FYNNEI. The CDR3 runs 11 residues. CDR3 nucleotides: TGTGCCAGTGGACATGCCGCTGAAGCTTTCTTT. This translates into CASGHAAEAFF.

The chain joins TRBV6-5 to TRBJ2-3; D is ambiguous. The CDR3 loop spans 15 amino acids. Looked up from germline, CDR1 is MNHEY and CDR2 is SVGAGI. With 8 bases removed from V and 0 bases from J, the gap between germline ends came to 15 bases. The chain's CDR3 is CASPAVAMSTDTQYF. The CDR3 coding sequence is TGTGCCAGCCCCGCGGTGGCGATGAGCACAGATACGCAGTATTTT.

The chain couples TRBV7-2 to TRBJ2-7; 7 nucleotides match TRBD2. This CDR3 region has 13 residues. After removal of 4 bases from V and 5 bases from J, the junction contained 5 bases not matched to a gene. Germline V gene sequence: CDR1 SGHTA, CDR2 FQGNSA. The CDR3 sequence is CASSSVRGDEQYF. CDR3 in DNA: TGTGCCAGCAGCTCCGTCCGGGGGGACGAGCAGTACTTC.

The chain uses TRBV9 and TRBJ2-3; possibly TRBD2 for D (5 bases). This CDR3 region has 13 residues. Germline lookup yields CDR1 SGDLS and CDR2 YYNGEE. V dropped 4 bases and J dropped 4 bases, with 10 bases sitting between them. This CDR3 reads CASSTGSADTQYF. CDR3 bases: TGTGCCAGCAGCACGGGGTCCGCAGATACGCAGTATTTT.

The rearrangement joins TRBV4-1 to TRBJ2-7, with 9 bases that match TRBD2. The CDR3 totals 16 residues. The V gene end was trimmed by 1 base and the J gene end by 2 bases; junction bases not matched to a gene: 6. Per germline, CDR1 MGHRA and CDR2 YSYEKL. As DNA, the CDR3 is TGCGCCAGCAGCCAAGGGAGCGGGGGGTACCCCTACGAGCAGTACTTC. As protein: CASSQGSGGYPYEQYF.

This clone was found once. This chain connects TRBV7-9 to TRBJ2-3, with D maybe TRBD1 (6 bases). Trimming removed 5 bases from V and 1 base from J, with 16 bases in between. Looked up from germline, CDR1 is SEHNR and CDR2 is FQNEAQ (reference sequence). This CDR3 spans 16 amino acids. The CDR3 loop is CASSPQGSHRTDTQYF. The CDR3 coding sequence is TGTGCCAGCAGCCCCCAGGGGAGCCACCGCACAGATACGCAGTATTTT.

CDR3 DNA sequence: TGTGCCAGCTCACCCAGCGGGGGAGATACGCAGTATTTT. Its protein is CASSPSGGDTQYF. The genes are TRBV18 and TRBJ2-3; 8 nucleotides align to TRBD2. J lost 5 bases, V lost 3 bases, and 1 base had no gene match. This CDR3 comprises 13 residues. CDR1 KGHSH and CDR2 LQKENI come from the germline V gene.

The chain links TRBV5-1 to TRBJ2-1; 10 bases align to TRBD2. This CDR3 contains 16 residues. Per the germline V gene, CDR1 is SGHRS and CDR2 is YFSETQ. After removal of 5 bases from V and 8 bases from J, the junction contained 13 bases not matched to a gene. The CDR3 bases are TGCGCCAGCAGAAGGGATCCGAGCGGGGGGGCCGATGAGCAGTTCTTC. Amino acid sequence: CASRRDPSGGADEQFF.

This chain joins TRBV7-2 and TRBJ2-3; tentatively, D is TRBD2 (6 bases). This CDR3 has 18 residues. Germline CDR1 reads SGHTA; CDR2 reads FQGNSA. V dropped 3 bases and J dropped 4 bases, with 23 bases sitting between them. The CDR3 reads CASSFQPPRRGVADTQYF. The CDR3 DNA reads TGTGCCAGCAGCTTCCAGCCACCGCGTCGCGGGGTAGCAGATACGCAGTATTTT.

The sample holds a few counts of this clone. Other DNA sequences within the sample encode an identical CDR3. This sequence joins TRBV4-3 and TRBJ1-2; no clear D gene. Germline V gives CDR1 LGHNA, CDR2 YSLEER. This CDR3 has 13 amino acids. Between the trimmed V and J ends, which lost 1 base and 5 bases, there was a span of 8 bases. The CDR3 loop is CASSQGGVYGYTF. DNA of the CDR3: TGCGCCAGCAGCCAAGGGGGAGTTTATGGCTACACCTTC.

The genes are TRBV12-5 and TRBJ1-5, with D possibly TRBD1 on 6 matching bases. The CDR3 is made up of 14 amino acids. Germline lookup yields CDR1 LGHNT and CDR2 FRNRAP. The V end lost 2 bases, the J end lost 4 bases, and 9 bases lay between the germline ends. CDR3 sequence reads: CASGLNTGNQPQHF. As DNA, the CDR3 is TGTGCTAGTGGTTTGAATACAGGGAATCAGCCCCAGCATTTT.

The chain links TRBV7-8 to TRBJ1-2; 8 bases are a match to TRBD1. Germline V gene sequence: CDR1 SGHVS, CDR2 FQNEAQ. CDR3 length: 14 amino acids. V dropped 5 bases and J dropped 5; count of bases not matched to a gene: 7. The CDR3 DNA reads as TGTGCCAGCAGCCCCAGGGGGCGATCTTATGGCTACACCTTC. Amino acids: CASSPRGRSYGYTF. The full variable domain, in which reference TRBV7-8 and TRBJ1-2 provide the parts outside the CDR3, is GAGVSQSPRYKVAKRGQDVALRCDPISGHVSLFWYQQALGQGPEFLTYFQNEAQLDKSGLPSDRFFAERPEGSVSTLKIQRTQQEDSAVYLCASSPRGRSYGYTFGSGTRLTVV.

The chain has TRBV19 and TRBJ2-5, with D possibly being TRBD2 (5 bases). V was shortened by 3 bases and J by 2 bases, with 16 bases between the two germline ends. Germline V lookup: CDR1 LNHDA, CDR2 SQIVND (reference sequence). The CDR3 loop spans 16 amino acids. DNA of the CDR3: TGTGCCAGTAGTATCGGCGGGTCAGGCGCACAAGAGACCCAGTACTTC. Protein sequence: CASSIGGSGAQETQYF.